The source of this T cell receptor (beta chain) is a study of control samples from healthy donors and cancer patients. There are 16 residues in the CDR3. Germline-derived CDR1 and CDR2 are SGHAT and FQDESV (reference sequence). The V end lost 0 bases, the J end lost 5 bases, and 15 bases lay between the germline ends. Using immunoSEQ multiplex PCR, the repertoire was profiled, and TCRdb retains in-frame clones only, with some absent. The table includes 40,000 to 50,000 clones, roughly 94% detected once. The TCR was taken from a man in his fifties or sixties in good health. J is TRBJ2-3 and V is TRBV11-1, with a tentative D call TRBD2 (6 bases). Sequenced material: blood. The CDR3: CASSLATGRGVDTQYF. The CDR3 nucleotides are TGTGCCAGCAGCTTAGCAACGGGGCGCGGGGTAGATACGCAGTATTTT.